Described below is a single TCR beta chain sequence and its context. Antigen specificity is unknown. J lost 7 bases, V lost 2 bases, and 4 bases had no gene match. Germline CDR1 reads MNHNS; CDR2 reads SASEGT. This CDR3 comprises 13 residues. Produced via immunoSEQ multiplex PCR; TCRdb's table is partial and in-frame only. Found here are approximately 280,000 clones, about 86% of them singletons; the top ten hold 1%. These data originate in a study of cytomegalovirus exposure and HLA in healthy donors. For the study at large: The same platform was used for the approximately 120 validation repertoires as for the approximately 720 first-cohort repertoires, as reported in a later analysis. Study conclusions and caveats: Roughly 170 TCR beta chains were listed as cytomegalovirus-associated. A few CMV-associated chains proved CMV antigen-specific in vitro.

The donors were members of the validation cohort comprising some 130 subjects, separate from the approximately 700-subject first cohort. The source is a woman between 18 and 29 years old in good health and CMV-seronegative. V usage is TRBV6-1 and J usage is TRBJ2-7, with 8 bases lining up with TRBD1. The material sequenced was PBMCs. DNA of the CDR3: TGTGCCAGCAGTGAACTTACAGGGGGAGAGCAGTACTTC. It specifies CASSELTGGEQYF.